The rows below give T cell receptor beta chains drawn from one sample of a study of CD39 and CD103 CD8 tumor-infiltrating T cells. Only in-frame clones appear in the TCRdb table, and some are missing; sequencing was by immunoSEQ multiplex PCR. The sample yields about 7,400 clones, around 66% seen once. Sequenced input: CD8+ T cells sorted from blood. The source is a human donor with head and neck squamous cell carcinoma. CDR3s leave out the opening cysteine and the closing phenylalanine or tryptophan.

J	length	V	CDR3
TRBJ1-1	13	TRBV6-5	ASSVLGHLNTEAF
TRBJ2-1	12	TRBV7-2	ASSRGLADNEQF
TRBJ1-2	12	TRBV7-2	ASSSRDGHYGYT
TRBJ2-3	8	TRBV2	ASEDDTQY
TRBJ2-1	13	TRBV9	ASSVEADAYNEQF
TRBJ2-7	12	TRBV5-1	ASSLAGGTYEQY
TRBJ2-7	12	TRBV27	ASSLSKSSYEQY
TRBJ1-2	12	TRBV2	ASSEARVGHGYT
TRBJ2-7	13	TRBV27	ASSQIAGTSGEQY
-	12	TRBV4-3	ASSQRQVLDEQY
TRBJ1-1	13	TRBV11-3	ASSPPGQMNTEAF
TRBJ2-7	14	TRBV4-3	ASSQDSTGGVYEQY
TRBJ2-4	14	TRBV28	ATETGGLTAKNIQY
TRBJ2-3	11	TRBV19	ASSQPGRDTQY
TRBJ2-1	13	TRBV27	ASSFQGGGYNEQF
-	14	TRBV11-2	ASSFTSGGVLDEQY
TRBJ2-7	11	TRBV7-7	ASSVGQGYEQY
TRBJ2-1	10	TRBV25-1	ASTGVINEQF
TRBJ2-3	15	TRBV11-2	ASSLVPGRVGTDTQY
TRBJ1-2	12	TRBV28	ASRTLGQSDGYT
TRBJ1-4	11	TRBV30	AWRRTGGEKLF
TRBJ1-5	11	TRBV14	ASSPGGTVSQH